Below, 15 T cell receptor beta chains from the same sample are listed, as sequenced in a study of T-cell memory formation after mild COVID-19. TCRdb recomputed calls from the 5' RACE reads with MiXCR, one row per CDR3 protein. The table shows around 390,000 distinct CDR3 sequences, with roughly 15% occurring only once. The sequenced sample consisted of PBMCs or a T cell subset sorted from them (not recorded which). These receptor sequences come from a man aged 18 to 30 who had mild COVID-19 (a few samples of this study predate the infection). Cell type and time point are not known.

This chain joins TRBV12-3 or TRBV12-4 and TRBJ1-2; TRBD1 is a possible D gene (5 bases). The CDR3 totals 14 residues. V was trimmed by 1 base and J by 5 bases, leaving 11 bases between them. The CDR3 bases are TGTGCCAGCAGTTTAGAGGAGAAGGGGTATGGCTACACCTTC. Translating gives CASSLEEKGYGYTF.

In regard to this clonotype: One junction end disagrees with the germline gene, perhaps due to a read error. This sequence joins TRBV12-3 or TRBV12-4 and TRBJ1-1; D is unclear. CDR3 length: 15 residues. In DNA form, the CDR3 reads TGTGCCAGCAGCCTTAGACCTGACGGTCACACTGACGCTTTCTTT. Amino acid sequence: CASSLRPDGHTDAFF.

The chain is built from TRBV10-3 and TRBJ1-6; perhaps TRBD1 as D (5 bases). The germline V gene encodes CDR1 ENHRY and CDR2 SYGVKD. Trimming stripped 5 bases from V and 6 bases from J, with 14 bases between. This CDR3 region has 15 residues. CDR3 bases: TGTGCCATCAGTCCGGAGGGACGGAGTAATTCACCCCTCCACTTT. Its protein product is CAISPEGRSNSPLHF.

CDR3 region: CASSHLRGGPSTDTQYF. CDR3 DNA sequence: TGTGCCAGCAGCCATTTGAGGGGGGGGCCCTCCACAGATACGCAGTATTTT. The V and J genes are TRBV14 and TRBJ2-3, with D possibly matching TRBD2 (7 bases). Between the trimmed V and J ends, which lost 3 bases and 2 bases, there was a span of 18 bases. This CDR3 is 17 amino acids long. Germline CDR1 is SGHDN and CDR2 is FVKESK.

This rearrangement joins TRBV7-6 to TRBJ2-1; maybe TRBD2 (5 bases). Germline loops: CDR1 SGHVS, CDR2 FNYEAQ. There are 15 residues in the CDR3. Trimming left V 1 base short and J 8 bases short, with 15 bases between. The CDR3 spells CASSLDSLASDEQFF. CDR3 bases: TGTGCCAGCAGCTTAGATTCGCTAGCCTCCGATGAGCAGTTCTTC. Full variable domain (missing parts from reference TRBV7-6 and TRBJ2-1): GAGVSQSPRYKVTKRGQDVALRCDPISGHVSLYWYRQALGQGPEFLTYFNYEAQQDKSGLPNDRFSAERPEGSISTLTIQRTEQRDSAMYRCASSLDSLASDEQFFGPGTRLTVL.

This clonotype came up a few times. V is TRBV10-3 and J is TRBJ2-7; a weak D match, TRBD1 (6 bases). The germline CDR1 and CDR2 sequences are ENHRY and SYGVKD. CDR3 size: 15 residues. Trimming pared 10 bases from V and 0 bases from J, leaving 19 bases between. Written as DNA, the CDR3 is TGTGCCACAGATACAGGGTCCGGTAGCTCCTACGAGCAGTACGTC. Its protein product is CATDTGSGSSYEQYV.

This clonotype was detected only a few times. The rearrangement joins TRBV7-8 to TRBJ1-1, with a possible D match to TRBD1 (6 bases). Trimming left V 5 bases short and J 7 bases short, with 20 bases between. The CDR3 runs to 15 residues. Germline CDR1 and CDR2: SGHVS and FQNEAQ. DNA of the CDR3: TGTGCCAGCAGCGTCGCCCGGGACACTTGGGGTGAAGCTTTCTTT. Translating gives CASSVARDTWGEAFF.

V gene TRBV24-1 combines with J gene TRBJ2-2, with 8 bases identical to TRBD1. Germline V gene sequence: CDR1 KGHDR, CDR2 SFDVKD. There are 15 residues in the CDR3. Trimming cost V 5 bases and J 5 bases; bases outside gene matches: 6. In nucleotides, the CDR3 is TGTGCCACCAGTGGACCAGGGGGCTCTACCGGGGAGCTGTTTTTT. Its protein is CATSGPGGSTGELFF.

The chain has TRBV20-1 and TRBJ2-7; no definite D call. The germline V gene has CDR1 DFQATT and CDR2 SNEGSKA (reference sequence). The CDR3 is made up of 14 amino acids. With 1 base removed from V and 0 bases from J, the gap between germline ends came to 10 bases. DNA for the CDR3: TGCAGTGCTAGAGCCCTCGATAACTCCTACGAGCAGTACGTC. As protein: CSARALDNSYEQYV.

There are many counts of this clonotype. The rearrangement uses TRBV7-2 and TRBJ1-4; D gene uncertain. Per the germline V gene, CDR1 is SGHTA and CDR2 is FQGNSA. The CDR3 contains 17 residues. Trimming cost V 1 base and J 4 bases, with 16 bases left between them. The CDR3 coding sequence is TGTGCCAGCAGCTTAGAGGGCCGGGAAAGAAATAATGAAAAACTGTTTTTT. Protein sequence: CASSLEGRERNNEKLFF.

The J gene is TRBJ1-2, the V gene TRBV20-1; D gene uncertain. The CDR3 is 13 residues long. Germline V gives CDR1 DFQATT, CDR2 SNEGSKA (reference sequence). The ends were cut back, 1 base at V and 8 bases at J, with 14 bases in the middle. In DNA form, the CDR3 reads TGCAGTGCTAGAGCGAAGTTCTTAGGGGGCTACACCTTC. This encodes CSARAKFLGGYTF.

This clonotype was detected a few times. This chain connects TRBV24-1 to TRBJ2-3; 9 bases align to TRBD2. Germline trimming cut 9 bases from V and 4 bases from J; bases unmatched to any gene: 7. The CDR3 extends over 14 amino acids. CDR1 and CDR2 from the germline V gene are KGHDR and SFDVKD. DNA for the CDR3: TGTGCCACCGCGAAGCGGGGGGTGGCAGATACGCAGTATTTT. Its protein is CATAKRGVADTQYF.

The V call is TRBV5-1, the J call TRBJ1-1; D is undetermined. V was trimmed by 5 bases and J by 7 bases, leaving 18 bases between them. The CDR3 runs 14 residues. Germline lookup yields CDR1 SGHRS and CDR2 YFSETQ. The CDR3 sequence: CASSLTPGFGEAFF. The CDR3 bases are TGCGCCAGCAGTCTGACCCCTGGGTTCGGTGAAGCTTTCTTT.

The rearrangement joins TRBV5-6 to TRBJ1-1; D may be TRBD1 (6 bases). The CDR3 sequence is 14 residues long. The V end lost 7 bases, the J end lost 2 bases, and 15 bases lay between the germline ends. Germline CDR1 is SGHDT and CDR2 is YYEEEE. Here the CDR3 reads CASRKGGFNTEAFF. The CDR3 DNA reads TGTGCCAGCCGCAAGGGGGGCTTTAACACTGAAGCTTTCTTT.

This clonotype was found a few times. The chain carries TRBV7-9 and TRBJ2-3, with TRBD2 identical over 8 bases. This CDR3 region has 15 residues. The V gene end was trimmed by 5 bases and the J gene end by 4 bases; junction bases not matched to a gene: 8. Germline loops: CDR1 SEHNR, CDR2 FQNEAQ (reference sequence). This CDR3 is CASSVTGGQSDTQYF. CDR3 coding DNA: TGTGCCAGCAGCGTTACGGGGGGGCAGTCAGATACGCAGTATTTT.